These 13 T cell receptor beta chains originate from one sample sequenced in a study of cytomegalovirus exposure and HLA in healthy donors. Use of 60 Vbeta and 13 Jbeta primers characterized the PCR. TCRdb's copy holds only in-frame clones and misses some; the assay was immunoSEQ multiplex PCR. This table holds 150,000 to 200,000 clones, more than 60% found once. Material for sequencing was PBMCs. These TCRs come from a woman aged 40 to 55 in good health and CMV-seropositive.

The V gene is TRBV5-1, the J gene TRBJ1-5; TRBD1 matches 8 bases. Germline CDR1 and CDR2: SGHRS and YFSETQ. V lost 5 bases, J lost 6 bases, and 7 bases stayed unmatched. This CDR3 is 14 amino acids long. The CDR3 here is CASSPGTGFQPQHF. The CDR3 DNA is TGCGCCAGCAGTCCCGGGACAGGTTTTCAGCCCCAGCATTTT.

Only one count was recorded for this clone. The CDR3 loop is CASKTIGQGGYEQYF. CDR3 sequence (DNA): TGTGCCAGCAAAACTATCGGACAGGGAGGCTACGAGCAGTACTTC. The gene calls are TRBV28 and TRBJ2-7; 8 bases align to TRBD1. This CDR3 is built from 15 residues. V shed 7 bases, J shed 3 bases, and the junction held 11 bases outside the gene matches. Germline CDR1 MDHEN, CDR2 SYDVKM. Full variable domain (missing parts from reference TRBV28 and TRBJ2-7): DVKVTQSSRYLVKRTGEKVFLECVQDMDHENMFWYRQDPGLGLRLIYFSYDVKMKEKGDIPEGYSVSREKKERFSLILESASTNQTSMYLCASKTIGQGGYEQYFGPGTRLTVT.

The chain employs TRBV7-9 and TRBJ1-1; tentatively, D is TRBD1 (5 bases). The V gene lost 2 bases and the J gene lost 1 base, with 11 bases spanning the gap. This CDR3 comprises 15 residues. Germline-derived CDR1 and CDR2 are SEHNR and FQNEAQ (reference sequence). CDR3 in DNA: TGTGCCAGCAGCTTAAGAGCAGGACAGAACACTGAAGCTTTCTTT. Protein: CASSLRAGQNTEAFF. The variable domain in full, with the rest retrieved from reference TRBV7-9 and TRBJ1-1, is DTGVSQNPRHKITKRGQNVTFRCDPISEHNRLYWYRQTLGQGPEFLTYFQNEAQLEKSRLLSDRFSAERPKGSFSTLEIQRTEQGDSAMYLCASSLRAGQNTEAFFGQGTRLTVV.

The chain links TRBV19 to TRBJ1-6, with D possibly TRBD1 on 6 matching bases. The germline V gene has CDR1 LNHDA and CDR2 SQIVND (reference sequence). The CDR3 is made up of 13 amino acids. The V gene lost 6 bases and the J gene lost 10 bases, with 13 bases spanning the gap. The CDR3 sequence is CASSLGGQSPLHF. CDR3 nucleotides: TGTGCCAGTAGCCTTGGTGGACAGTCACCCCTCCACTTT.

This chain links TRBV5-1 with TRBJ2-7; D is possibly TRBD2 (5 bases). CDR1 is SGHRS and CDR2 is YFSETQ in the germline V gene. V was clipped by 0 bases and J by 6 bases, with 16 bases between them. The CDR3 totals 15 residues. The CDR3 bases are TGCGCCAGCAGCTTGGAAAGGGCAGCCGGAGGCGAGCAGTACTTC. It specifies CASSLERAAGGEQYF.

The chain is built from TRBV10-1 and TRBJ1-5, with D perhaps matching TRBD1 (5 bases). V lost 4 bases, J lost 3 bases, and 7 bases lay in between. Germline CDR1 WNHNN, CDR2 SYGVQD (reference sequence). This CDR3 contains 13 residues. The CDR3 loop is CASSGQLNQPQHF. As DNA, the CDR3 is TGCGCCAGCAGTGGACAGCTCAATCAGCCCCAGCATTTT.

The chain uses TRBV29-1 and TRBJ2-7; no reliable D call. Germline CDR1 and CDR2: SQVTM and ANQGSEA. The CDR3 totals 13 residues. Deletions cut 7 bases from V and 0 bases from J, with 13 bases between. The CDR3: CSASTSSSYEQYF. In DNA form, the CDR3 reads TGCAGCGCCTCGACTTCCAGCTCCTACGAGCAGTACTTC.

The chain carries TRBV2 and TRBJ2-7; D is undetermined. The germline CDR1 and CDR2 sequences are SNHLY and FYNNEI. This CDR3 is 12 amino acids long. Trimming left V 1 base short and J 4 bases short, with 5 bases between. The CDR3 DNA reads TGTGCCAGCAGTGAAGTTTTATACGAGCAGTACTTC. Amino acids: CASSEVLYEQYF. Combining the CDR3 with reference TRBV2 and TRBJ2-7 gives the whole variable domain EPEVTQTPSHQVTQMGQEVILRCVPISNHLYFYWYRQILGQKVEFLVSFYNNEISEKSEIFDDQFSVERPDGSNFTLKIRSTKLEDSAMYFCASSEVLYEQYFGPGTRLTVT.

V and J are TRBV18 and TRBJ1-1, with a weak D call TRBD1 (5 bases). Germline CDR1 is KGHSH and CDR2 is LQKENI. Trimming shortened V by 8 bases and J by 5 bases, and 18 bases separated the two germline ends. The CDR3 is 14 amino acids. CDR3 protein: CASLGGGRMTEAFF. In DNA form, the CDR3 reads TGTGCCAGCCTCGGGGGGGGAAGGATGACTGAAGCTTTCTTT.

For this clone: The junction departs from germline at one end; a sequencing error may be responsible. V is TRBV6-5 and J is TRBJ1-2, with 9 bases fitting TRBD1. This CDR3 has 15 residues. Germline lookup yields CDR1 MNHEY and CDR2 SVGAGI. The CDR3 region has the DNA TGTGCCAGCAGTTCTGAGGACAGGGGAAACTATGGCCACACCTTC. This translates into CASSSEDRGNYGHTF.

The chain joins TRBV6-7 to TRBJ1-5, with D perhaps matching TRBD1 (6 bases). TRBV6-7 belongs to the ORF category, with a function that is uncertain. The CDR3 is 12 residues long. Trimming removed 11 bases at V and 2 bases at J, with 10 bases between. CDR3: CAAQGCNQPQHF. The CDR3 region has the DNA TGTGCCGCTCAGGGGTGCAATCAGCCCCAGCATTTT.

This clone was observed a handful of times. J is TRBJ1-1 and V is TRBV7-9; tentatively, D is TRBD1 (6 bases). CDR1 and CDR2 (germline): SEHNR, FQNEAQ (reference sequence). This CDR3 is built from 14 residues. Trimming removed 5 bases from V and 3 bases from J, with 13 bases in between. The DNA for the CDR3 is TGTGCCAGCAGCAAAATATCAGGGGACACTGAAGCTTTCTTT. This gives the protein CASSKISGDTEAFF.

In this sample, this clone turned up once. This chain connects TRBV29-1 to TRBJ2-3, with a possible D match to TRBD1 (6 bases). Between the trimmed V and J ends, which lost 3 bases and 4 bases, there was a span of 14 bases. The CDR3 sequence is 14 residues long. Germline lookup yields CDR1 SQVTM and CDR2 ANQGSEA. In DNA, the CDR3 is TGCAGCGTTGATCAGGGGTCGTCGGCAGATACGCAGTATTTT. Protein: CSVDQGSSADTQYF.